The sequence of this TCR beta chain was determined in a study of cytomegalovirus exposure and HLA in healthy donors. This clone was detected once. With 60 Vbeta and 13 Jbeta primers, the PCR was carried out. Measured with immunoSEQ multiplex PCR; TCRdb has only the in-frame clones, and not every one. The sample includes about 98,000 clones, 60% to 85% of them seen just once. This clonotype was obtained from a man aged 60-69 years in good health and CMV-seropositive. The sample was PBMCs.

CDR3 amino acids: CASSAGGGQPQHF. CDR3 sequence (DNA): TGTGCCAGCAGTGCTGGGGGGGGTCAGCCCCAGCATTTT. The V call is TRBV6-1, the J call TRBJ1-5; D might be TRBD1 (5 bases). The CDR3 has 13 residues. Germline V lookup: CDR1 MNHNS, CDR2 SASEGT. Trimming left V 4 bases short and J 6 bases short, with 10 bases between.